Included here is one T cell receptor (beta chain) sequence, with context. This clonotype was counted ten times or more. Its binding antigen is unknown. The input lacks base qualities; no much larger clone sits a single base away. TCR beta CDR3 regions were amplified from RNA transcripts. For the first round of RT-PCR on the TCR CDR3, the HTBI primer set was used together with the Qiagen OneStep RT-PCR kit. The libraries were constructed in a second round of multiplex PCR and then size-selected and purified. The libraries were sequenced on an Illumina HiSeq2000 using paired-end 100 bp reads. As for the authors' bioinformatics: SOAPnuke was used to process the raw data, throwing out any read that contained adapters or uncalled bases, had a mean Phred below 15, or lacked an exact constant-primer or identifier match. COPE v1.2.5 was used to merge the high-quality paired reads, and each unique nucleotide sequence was defined as a clonotype. Clonotypes were aligned to IMGT TRBV, TRBD and TRBJ reference segments using MiTCR v1.1. Analysis was restricted to V-J combinations with a frequency above 0.0001, which covered about 99% of repertoires. A TCS score was defined as the ratio between F50 (clonal expansion) and ExV (chaos), using BLOSUM62-based TCRdist between CDR3 peptides within each V-J. Welch's t-statistics and random forest reduced around 550 V-J features to roughly 13, which were used in a naive Bayes classifier (R e1071). The similarity between thyroid and blood repertoires was quantified using the Morisita-Horn index. TCRdb reanalyzed the raw reads on its own, using fastp at Q25 for trimming and MiXCR for clone calling, and kept in-frame beta chains. Every entry covers one CDR3 protein and lists the most common genes and DNA from its rows. For this entry, the V and J calls and clone size follow TCRdb and not the study's own pipeline. The sample table contains fewer than 750,000 distinct CDR3 sequences; only one count was recorded for approximately 44% of them. The ten largest clones capture more than 7% of the sample.

This sample is drawn from a study of T cells in Graves' hyperthyroidism and ophthalmopathy (dated by TCRdb to between 2018 and 2020). Looking at the study overall: To identify distinguishing TCR V-J signatures, a discovery cohort of roughly 100 patients was used, comprising approximately 40 with Graves' ophthalmopathy and approximately 57 with stable Graves' hyperthyroidism. TCR Vbeta CDR3 sequencing of 130 to 150 peripheral blood samples (43 ophthalmopathy, some 75 hyperthyroidism and roughly 17 progressor patients) is reported in the paper. Prospective prediction of ophthalmopathy was tested in an independent validation cohort consisting of 18 hyperthyroidism patients and around 16 patients who later progressed to ophthalmopathy. The approximately 90 discovery patients were randomly split 7:3 into training and test sets. In addition, the study compared T-cell repertoires in thyroid tissue and in blood from several Graves' hyperthyroidism patients. After blood sampling, hyperthyroidism patients were treated with methimazole at a starting dose of 30 mg daily, and ophthalmopathy patients were treated with high-dose intravenous methylprednisolone.

V is cut back by 0 bases and J by 4 bases, with 8 bases in the junction unmatched. The germline V gene (reference sequence) yields LGHDT for CDR1 and YNNKEL for CDR2. From cysteine to phenylalanine, the CDR3 is 16 amino acids long. CDR3 DNA only is kept here, 48 bases in frame from base 1. Stable Graves' hyperthyroidism was defined as no progression to ophthalmopathy during 18 months of follow-up. The hyperthyroidism patients were between 18 and 65 years old and newly diagnosed, with a disease duration of less than 2 months. Exclusion was applied to patients with uncontrolled infections, other autoimmune diseases, pregnancy or lactation. Clinical symptoms, serum thyroxine and TRAb, thyroid ultrasound, and orbital computed tomography formed the basis for the diagnoses. Total RNA was extracted with Trizol reagent, and quality was checked on an Agilent 2100 Bioanalyzer. Results the study describes overall, beyond this receptor: A 13 V-J signature model separated ophthalmopathy from stable hyperthyroidism, with roughly 88% sensitivity and roughly 81% specificity in cross-validation and 80%/75% in testing. Sample size was not statistically predetermined, and blinding of investigators to group allocation was not performed. Most expanded thyroid clonotypes (frequency above 0.001) were also found in blood, which suggests that blood repertoires may mirror thyroid immune responses. During validation, the model predicted progression to ophthalmopathy a median of about 5.9 months ahead of onset, with approximately 70% sensitivity and 72.22% specificity.

The sequence links TRBV3-1 to TRBJ1-2; TRBD1 fits 7 bases in the junction. The sequence was obtained from a woman under 30 with Graves' hyperthyroidism. Sequencing was carried out using peripheral blood or thyroid tissue (not recorded which). The DNA is TGTGCCAGCAGCCAAGAAGGGACAGCGATCGGCTATGGCTACACCTTC. Translated, it reads CASSQEGTAIGYGYTF. With the portions outside the CDR3 filled from the reference TRBV3-1 and TRBJ1-2 genes, the complete variable region becomes DTAVSQTPKYLVTQMGNDKSIKCEQNLGHDTMYWYKQDSKKFLKIMFSYNNKELIINETVPNRFSPKSPDKAHLNLHINSLELGDSAVYFCASSQEGTAIGYGYTFGSGTRLTVV.